The subject of this entry is one T cell receptor beta chain. This specimen comes from a study of T cell changes during pregnancy in multiple sclerosis. This CDR3 is built from 15 residues. Between the trimmed V and J ends, which lost 4 bases and 3 bases, there was a span of 12 bases. CDR1 and CDR2 (germline): LGHNA, YNFKEQ. Assay: immunoSEQ multiplex PCR; the TCRdb copy retains only in-frame clones and omits some. The sample yields around 68,000 clones, roughly nine tenths seen once. The specimen comprised peripheral blood, sampled after pregnancy. The rearrangement joins TRBV4-2 to TRBJ1-4, with D possibly being TRBD1 (6 bases). This TCR came from a female donor in good health, enrolled as a control in a pregnancy study. In nucleotides, the CDR3 is TGTGCCAGCAGCCCGCAGACAGGAGCTAATGAAAAACTGTTTTTT. Translation: CASSPQTGANEKLFF.